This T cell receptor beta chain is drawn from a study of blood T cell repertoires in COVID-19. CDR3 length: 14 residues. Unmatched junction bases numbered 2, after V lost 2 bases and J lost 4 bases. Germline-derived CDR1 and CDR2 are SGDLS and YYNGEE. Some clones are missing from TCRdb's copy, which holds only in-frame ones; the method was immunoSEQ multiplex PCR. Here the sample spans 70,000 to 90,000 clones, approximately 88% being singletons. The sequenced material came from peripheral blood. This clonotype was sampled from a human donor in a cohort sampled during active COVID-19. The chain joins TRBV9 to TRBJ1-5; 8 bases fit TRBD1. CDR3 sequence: CASSVGQGNQPQHF. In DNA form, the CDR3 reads TGTGCCAGCAGCGTCGGACAGGGAAATCAGCCCCAGCATTTT.